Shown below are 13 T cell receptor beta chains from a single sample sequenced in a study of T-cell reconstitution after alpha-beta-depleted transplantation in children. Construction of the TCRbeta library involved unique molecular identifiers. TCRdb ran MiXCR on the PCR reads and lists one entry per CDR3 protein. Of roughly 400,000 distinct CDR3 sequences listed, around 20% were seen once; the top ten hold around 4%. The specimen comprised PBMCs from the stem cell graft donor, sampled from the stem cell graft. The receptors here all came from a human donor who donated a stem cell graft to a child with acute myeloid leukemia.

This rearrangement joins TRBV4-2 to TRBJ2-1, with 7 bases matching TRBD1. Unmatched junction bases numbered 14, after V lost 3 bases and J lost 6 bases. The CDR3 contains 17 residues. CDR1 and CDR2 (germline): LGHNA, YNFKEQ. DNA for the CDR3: TGTGCCAGCAGCCACGCCCTTGGACAGGCAAAATCCAATGAGCAGTTCTTC. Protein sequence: CASSHALGQAKSNEQFF.

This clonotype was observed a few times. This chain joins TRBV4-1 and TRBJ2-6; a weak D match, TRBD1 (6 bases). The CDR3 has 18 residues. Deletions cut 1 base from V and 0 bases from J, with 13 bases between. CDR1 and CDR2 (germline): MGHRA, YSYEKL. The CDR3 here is CASSQADSPNSGANVLTF. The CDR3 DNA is TGCGCCAGCAGCCAAGCGGACAGTCCTAACTCTGGGGCCAACGTCCTGACTTTC.

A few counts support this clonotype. In DNA, the CDR3 is TGTGCCAGTCGCGGGGGGGGAGATGGTCAGCCCCAGCATTTT. This encodes CASRGGGDGQPQHF. The V gene is TRBV28, the J gene TRBJ1-5, with TRBD1 as a possible D gene (5 bases). Germline V gives CDR1 MDHEN, CDR2 SYDVKM. Trimming removed 9 bases from V and 6 bases from J, with 18 bases in between. The CDR3 sequence is 14 residues long.

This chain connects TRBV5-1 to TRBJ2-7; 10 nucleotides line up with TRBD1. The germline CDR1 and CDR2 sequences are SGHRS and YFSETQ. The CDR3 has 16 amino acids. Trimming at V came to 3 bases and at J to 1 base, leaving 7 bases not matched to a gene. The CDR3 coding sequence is TGCGCCAGCAGCTCGGGACAGGGGTCCTTTTCCTACGAGCAGTACTTC. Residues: CASSSGQGSFSYEQYF.

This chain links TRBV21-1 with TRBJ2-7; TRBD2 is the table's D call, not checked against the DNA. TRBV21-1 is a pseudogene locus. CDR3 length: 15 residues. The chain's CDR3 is CATYSRTSVSYEQYF. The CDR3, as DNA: TGTGCCACCTATTCTCGGACTAGCGTCTCCTACGAGCAGTACTTC.

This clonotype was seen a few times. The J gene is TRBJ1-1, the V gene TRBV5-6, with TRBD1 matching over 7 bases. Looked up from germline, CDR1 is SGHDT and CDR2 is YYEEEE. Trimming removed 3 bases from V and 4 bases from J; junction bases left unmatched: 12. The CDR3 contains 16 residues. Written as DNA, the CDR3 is TGTGCCAGCAGCTCGTATACAGGGGCAGGCGGCACTGAAGCTTTCTTT. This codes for CASSSYTGAGGTEAFF. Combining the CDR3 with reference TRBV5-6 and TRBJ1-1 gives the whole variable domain DAGVTQSPTHLIKTRGQQVTLRCSPKSGHDTVSWYQQALGQGPQFIFQYYEEEERQRGNFPDRFSGHQFPNYSSELNVNALLLGDSALYLCASSSYTGAGGTEAFFGQGTRLTVV.

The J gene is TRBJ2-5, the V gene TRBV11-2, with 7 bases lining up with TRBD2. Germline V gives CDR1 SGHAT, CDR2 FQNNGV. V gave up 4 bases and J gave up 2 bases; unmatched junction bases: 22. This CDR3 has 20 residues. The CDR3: CASSYGTQRGRGGRQETQYF. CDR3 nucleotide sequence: TGTGCCAGCAGCTATGGGACCCAGCGGGGTCGCGGAGGGCGTCAAGAGACCCAGTACTTC.

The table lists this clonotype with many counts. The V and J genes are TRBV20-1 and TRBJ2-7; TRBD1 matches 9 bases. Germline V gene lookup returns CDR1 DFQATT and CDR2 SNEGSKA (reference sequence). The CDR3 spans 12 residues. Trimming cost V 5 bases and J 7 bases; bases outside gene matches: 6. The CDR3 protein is CSAGDRELEQYF. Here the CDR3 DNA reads TGCAGTGCTGGGGACAGGGAGTTAGAGCAGTACTTC.

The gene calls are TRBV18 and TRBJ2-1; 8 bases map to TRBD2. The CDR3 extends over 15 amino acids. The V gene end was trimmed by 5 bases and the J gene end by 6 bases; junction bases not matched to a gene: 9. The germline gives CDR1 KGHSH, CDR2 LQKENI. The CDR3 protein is CASSTGTSSVNEQFF. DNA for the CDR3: TGTGCCAGCTCAACCGGGACTAGTAGTGTCAATGAGCAGTTCTTC.

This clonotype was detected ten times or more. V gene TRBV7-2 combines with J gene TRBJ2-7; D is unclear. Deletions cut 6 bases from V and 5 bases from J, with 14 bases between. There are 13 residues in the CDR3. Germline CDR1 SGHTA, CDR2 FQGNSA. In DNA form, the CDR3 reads TGTGCCAGCAGACCATCTCTGGGTGACGAGCAGTACTTC. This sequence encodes CASRPSLGDEQYF.

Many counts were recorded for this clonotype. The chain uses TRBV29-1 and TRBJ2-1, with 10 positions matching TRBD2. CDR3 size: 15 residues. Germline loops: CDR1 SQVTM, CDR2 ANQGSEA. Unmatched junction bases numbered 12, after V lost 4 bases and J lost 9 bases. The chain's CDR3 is CSVVASGSSVTEQFF. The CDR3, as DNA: TGCAGCGTTGTAGCTAGCGGGAGTTCAGTAACTGAGCAGTTCTTC.

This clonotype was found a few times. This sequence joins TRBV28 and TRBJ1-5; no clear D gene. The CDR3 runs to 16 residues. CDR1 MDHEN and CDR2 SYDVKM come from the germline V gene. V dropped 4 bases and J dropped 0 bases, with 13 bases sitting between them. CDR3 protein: CASSSYSYYSNQPQHF. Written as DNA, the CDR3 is TGTGCCAGCAGTTCCTACAGCTACTATAGCAATCAGCCCCAGCATTTT. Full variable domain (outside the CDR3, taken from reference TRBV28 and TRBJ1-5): DVKVTQSSRYLVKRTGEKVFLECVQDMDHENMFWYRQDPGLGLRLIYFSYDVKMKEKGDIPEGYSVSREKKERFSLILESASTNQTSMYLCASSSYSYYSNQPQHFGDGTRLSIL.

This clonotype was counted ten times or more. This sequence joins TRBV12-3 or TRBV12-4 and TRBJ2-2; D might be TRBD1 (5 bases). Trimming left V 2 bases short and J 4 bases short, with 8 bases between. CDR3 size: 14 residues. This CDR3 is CASSLQGGTGELFF. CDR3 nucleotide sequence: TGTGCCAGCAGTTTACAGGGTGGCACCGGGGAGCTGTTTTTT.